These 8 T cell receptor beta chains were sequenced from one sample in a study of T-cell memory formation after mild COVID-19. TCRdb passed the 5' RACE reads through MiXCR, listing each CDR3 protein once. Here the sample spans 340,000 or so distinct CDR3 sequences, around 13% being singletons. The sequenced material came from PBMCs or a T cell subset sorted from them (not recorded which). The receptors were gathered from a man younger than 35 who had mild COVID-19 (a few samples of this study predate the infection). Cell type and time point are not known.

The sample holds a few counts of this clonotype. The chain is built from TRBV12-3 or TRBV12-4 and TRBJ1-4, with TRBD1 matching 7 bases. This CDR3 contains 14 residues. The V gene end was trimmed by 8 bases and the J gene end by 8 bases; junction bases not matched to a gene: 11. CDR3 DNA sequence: TGTGCCAGCGGAGAAAGACAGGGTTGGGAAAAACTGTTTTTT. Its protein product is CASGERQGWEKLFF.

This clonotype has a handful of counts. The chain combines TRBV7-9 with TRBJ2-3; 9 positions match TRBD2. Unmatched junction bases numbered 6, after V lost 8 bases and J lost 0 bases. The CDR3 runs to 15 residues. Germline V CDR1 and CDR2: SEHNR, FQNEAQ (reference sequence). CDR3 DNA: TGTGCCAGCCAAGAGACTAGCGGAAGCACAGATACGCAGTATTTT. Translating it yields CASQETSGSTDTQYF.

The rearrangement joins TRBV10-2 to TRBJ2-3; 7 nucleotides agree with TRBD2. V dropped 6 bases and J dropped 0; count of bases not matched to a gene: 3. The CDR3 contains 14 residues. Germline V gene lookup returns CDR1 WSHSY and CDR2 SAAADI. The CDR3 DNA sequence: TGCGCCAGCAGGGGAGGGAGGAGCACAGATACGCAGTATTTT. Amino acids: CASRGGRSTDTQYF.

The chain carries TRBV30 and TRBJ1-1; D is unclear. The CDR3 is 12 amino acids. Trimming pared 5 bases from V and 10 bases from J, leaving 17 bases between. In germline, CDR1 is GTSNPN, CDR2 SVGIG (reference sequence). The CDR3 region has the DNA TGTGCCTGGGGACTCGCAGGTCTAGGAGCTTTCTTT. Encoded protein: CAWGLAGLGAFF. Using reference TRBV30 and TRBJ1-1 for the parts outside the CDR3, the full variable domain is SQTIHQWPATLVQPVGSPLSLECTVEGTSNPNLYWYRQAAGRGLQLLFYSVGIGQISSEVPQNLSASRPQDRQFILSSKKLLLSDSGFYLCAWGLAGLGAFFGQGTRLTVV.

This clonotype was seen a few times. CDR3 nucleotides: TGTGCCAGCAGCACTGGCGGAGCTAATGAAAAACTGTTTTTT. Its translation: CASSTGGANEKLFF. This rearrangement joins TRBV28 to TRBJ1-4; D gene ambiguous. The V and J ends lost 6 bases and 3 bases respectively, with 11 bases between them. Germline V gives CDR1 MDHEN, CDR2 SYDVKM. The CDR3 consists of 14 residues.

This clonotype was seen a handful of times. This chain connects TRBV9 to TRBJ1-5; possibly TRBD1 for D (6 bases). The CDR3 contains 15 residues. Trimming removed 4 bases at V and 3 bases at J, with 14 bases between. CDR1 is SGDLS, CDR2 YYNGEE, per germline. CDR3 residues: CASSRLGGNNQPQHF. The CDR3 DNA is TGTGCCAGCAGCCGCCTAGGGGGAAACAATCAGCCCCAGCATTTT. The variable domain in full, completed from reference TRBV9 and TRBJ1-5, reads DSGVTQTPKHLITATGQRVTLRCSPRSGDLSVYWYQQSLDQGLQFLIQYYNGEERAKGNILERFSAQQFPDLHSELNLSSLELGDSALYFCASSRLGGNNQPQHFGDGTRLSIL.

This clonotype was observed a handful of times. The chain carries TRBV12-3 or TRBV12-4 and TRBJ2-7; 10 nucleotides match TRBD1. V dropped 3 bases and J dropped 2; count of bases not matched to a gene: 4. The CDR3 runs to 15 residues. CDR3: CASSFSGQGPYEQYF. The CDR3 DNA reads TGTGCCAGCAGTTTCTCGGGACAGGGGCCCTACGAGCAGTACTTC.

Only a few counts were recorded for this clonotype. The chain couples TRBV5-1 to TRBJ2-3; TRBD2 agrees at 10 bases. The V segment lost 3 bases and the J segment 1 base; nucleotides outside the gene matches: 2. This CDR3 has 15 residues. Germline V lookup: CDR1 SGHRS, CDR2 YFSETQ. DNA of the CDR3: TGCGCCAGCAGCTGGAGCGGGGGGGGCACAGATACGCAGTATTTT. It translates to CASSWSGGGTDTQYF.